The 7 T cell receptor beta chains below all came from one sample that was sequenced in a study of blood T cell repertoires in COVID-19. TCRdb keeps only in-frame clones here, not all; method: immunoSEQ multiplex PCR. Of 52,000 or so clones listed, over 90% are singletons. Sample: peripheral blood. Receptor source: a man aged 45-65 years with acute or convalescent COVID-19.

The chain employs TRBV6-5 and TRBJ1-6; D possibly corresponds to TRBD1 (5 bases). V lost 7 bases to trimming and J lost 7 bases, with 14 bases between them. From germline, CDR1 is MNHEY and CDR2 SVGAGI. The CDR3 extends over 14 amino acids. This chain's CDR3 is CASTIGKGNSPLHF. Written as DNA, the CDR3 is TGTGCCAGCACCATTGGAAAGGGGAATTCACCCCTCCACTTT.

CDR3 protein: CAIKQGISTEAFF. The CDR3, as DNA: TGTGCCATCAAACAGGGGATTAGCACTGAAGCTTTCTTT. The V gene is TRBV10-3, the J gene TRBJ1-1; TRBD1 matches 7 bases. The CDR3 has 13 amino acids. Germline CDR1 reads ENHRY; CDR2 reads SYGVKD. V shed 7 bases and J 4 bases; nucleotides not matched to a gene: 6.

The V and J genes are TRBV12-3 or TRBV12-4 and TRBJ1-1; 7 bases agree with TRBD1. The junction had 7 bases not matched to a gene; V was cut back by 6 bases and J by 6 bases. The CDR3 loop spans 13 amino acids. CDR3 DNA sequence: TGTGCCAGCAGCCCGACAGGGCGAGCTGAAGCTTTCTTT. Residues: CASSPTGRAEAFF.

The CDR3 region has the DNA TGTGCCAGCAGTTACTCAGCTGCGAACACTGAAGCTTTCTTT. Its translation is CASSYSAANTEAFF. The V and J genes are TRBV6-5 and TRBJ1-1, with D unresolved. V was cut by 0 bases and J by 1 base, with 6 bases left in between. Per the germline V gene, CDR1 is MNHEY and CDR2 is SVGAGI. This CDR3 contains 14 residues.

The chain carries TRBV7-6 and TRBJ2-7; the D gene is possibly TRBD2 (5 bases). CDR1 and CDR2 from the germline V gene are SGHVS and FNYEAQ. V was trimmed by 5 bases and J by 1 base, leaving 15 bases between them. The CDR3 loop spans 15 amino acids. DNA of the CDR3: TGTGCCAGCAGCACAAGGACTCGCGGGTCCTACGAGCAGTACTTC. It yields the protein CASSTRTRGSYEQYF.

The gene calls are TRBV29-1 and TRBJ2-1, with 11 bases matching TRBD2. The trim removed 4 bases at V and 0 bases at J, leaving 5 bases unmatched. Germline CDR1 and CDR2: SQVTM and ANQGSEA. The CDR3 sequence is 16 residues long. The CDR3, as DNA: TGCAGCGTTGGCTTAGCGGGAGGGTACTCCTACAATGAGCAGTTCTTC. Protein sequence: CSVGLAGGYSYNEQFF.

V and J are TRBV4-1 and TRBJ2-5, with a possible D match to TRBD1 (6 bases). V gave up 4 bases and J gave up 3 bases, with 12 bases separating them. This CDR3 spans 14 amino acids. Germline CDR1 MGHRA, CDR2 YSYEKL. In nucleotides, the CDR3 is TGCGCCAGCAGCCGGACAGCTAGTAAAGAGACCCAGTACTTC. Protein: CASSRTASKETQYF.